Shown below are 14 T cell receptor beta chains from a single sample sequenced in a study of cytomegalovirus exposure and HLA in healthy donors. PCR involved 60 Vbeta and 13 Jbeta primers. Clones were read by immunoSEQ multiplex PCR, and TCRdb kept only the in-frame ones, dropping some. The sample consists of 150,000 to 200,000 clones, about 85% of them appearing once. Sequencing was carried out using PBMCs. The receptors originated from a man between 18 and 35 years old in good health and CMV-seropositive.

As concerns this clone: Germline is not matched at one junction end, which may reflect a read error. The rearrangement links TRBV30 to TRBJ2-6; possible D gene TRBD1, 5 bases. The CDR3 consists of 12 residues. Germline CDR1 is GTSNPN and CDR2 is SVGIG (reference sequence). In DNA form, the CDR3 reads TGTGCCTGGGGTTCTGGGGCCAACGGCCTGACTTTC. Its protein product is CAWGSGANGLTF.

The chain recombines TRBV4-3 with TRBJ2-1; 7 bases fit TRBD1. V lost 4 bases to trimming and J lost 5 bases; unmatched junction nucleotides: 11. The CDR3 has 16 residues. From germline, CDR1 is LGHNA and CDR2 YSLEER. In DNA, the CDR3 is TGCGCCAGCAGCCTCGAATCCGGGACAGTCAACAATGAGCAGTTCTTC. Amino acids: CASSLESGTVNNEQFF.

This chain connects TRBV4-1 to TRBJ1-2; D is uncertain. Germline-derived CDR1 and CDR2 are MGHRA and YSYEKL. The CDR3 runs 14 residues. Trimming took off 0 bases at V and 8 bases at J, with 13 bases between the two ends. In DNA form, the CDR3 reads TGCGCCAGCAGCCAAGATAGCGGGCTCTCCGGCTACACCTTC. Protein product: CASSQDSGLSGYTF.

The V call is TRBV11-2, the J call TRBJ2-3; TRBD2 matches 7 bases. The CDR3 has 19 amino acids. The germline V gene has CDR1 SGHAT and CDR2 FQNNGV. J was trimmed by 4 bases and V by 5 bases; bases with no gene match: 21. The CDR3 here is CASSQPISRERGRPDTQYF. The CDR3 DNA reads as TGTGCCAGCAGCCAACCTATCTCTCGAGAGCGGGGAAGGCCAGATACGCAGTATTTT.

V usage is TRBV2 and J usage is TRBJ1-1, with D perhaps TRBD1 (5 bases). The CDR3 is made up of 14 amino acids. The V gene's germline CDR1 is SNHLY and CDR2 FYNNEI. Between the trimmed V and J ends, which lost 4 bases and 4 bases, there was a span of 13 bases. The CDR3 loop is CASSGGAGVTEAFF. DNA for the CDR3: TGTGCCAGCAGTGGAGGGGCGGGAGTCACTGAAGCTTTCTTT.

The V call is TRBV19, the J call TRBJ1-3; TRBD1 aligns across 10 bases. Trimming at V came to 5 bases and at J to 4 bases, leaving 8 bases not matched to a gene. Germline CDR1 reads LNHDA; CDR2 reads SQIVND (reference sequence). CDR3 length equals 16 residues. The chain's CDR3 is CASSGIGTGDGNTIYF. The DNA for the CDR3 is TGTGCCAGTAGTGGAATCGGGACAGGGGACGGAAACACCATATATTTT.

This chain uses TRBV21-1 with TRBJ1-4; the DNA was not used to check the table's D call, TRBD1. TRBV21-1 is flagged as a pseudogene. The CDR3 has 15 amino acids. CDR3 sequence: CASSEARTAIEKLFF. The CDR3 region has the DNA TGTGCCAGCAGCGAAGCTAGGACAGCGATTGAAAAACTGTTTTTT.

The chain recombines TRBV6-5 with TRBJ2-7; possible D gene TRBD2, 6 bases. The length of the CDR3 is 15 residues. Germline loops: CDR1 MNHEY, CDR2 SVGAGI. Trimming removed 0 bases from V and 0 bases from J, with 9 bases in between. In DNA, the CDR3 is TGTGCCAGCAGTTACTCTGGCGGGGCCTCCTACGAGCAGTACTTC. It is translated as CASSYSGGASYEQYF.

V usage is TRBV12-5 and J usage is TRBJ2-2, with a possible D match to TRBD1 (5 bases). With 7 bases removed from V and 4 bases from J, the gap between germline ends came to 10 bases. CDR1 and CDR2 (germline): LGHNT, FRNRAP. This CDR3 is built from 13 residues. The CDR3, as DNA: TGTGCTAGTGCCGACAGAGCCACCGGGGAGCTGTTTTTT. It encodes CASADRATGELFF. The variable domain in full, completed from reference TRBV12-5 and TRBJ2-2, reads DARVTQTPRHKVTEMGQEVTMRCQPILGHNTVFWYRQTMMQGLELLAYFRNRAPLDDSGMPKDRFSAEMPDATLATLKIQPSEPRDSAVYFCASADRATGELFFGEGSRLTVL.

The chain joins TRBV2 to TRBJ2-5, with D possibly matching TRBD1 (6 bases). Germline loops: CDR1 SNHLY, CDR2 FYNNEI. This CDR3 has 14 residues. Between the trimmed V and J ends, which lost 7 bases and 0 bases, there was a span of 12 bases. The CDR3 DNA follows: TGTGCCAGCATCAGGGGTCGTTACCAAGAGACCCAGTACTTC. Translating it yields CASIRGRYQETQYF.

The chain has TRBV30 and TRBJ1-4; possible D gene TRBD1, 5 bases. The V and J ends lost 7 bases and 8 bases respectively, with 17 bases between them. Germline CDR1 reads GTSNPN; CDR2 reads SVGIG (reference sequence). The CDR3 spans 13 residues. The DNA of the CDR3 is TGTGCCTCCATGACGGTCAAGGGGGAAAAACTGTTTTTT. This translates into CASMTVKGEKLFF.

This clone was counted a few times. CDR3 protein: CASSGARTGGRYEQYF. CDR3 sequence (DNA): TGTGCCAGCAGTGGGGCTCGGACAGGGGGGCGGTACGAGCAGTACTTC. The rearrangement joins TRBV2 to TRBJ2-7; 10 bases are shared with TRBD1. Germline V gene sequence: CDR1 SNHLY, CDR2 FYNNEI. The trim removed 4 bases at V and 4 bases at J, leaving 10 bases unmatched. The CDR3 runs 16 residues.

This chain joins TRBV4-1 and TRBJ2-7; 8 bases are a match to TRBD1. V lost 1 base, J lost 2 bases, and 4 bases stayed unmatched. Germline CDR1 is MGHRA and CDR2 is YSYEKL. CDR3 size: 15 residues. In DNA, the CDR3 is TGCGCCAGCAGCCAAGCCGACAGGGGTCCCTACGAGCAGTACTTC. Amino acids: CASSQADRGPYEQYF.

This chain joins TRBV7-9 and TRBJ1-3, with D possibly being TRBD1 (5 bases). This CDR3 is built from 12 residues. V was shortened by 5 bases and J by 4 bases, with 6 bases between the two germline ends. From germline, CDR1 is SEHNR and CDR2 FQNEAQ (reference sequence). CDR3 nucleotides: TGTGCCAGCAGCCAGGGCGGAAACACCATATATTTT. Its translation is CASSQGGNTIYF.